This T cell receptor beta chain is from a study of cytomegalovirus exposure and HLA in healthy donors. Findings and limits, study-wide: In vitro work confirmed that three CMV-associated chains recognize CMV antigens. Segments of the TCR beta V type were, in most cases, productive about 90% or about 30% of the time in an earlier analysis.

Worth noting for this clone: Its matching antigen is unknown.

V was cut by 5 bases and J by 4 bases, with 21 bases left in between. Germline V gene data show CDR1 as SEHNR and CDR2 as FQNEAQ (reference sequence). The CDR3 length is 17 residues. Vbeta (60) and Jbeta (13) primers were used in the PCR. The method was immunoSEQ multiplex PCR; TCRdb's version includes in-frame clones alone and lacks a portion of them. The sample shows about 75,000 clones, approximately 80% of them seen only once. Sequencing input: PBMCs. The chain employs TRBV7-9 and TRBJ1-3; maybe TRBD1 (5 bases). The TCR was taken from a man in his sixties or seventies in good health and CMV-seropositive. This chain's CDR3 is CASSPVGEGVRGNTIYF. The CDR3 coding sequence is TGTGCCAGCAGCCCCGTAGGGGAGGGCGTGAGAGGAAACACCATATATTTT.